This T cell receptor (beta chain) was observed in a study of blood T cell repertoires in COVID-19 (dated by TCRdb to 2020 to 2021). With respect to the entire study: The collaborator samples originated in the United States, Italy and Spain and spanned the acute and convalescent phases of COVID-19. The prospective study material was composed of cDNA or gDNA derived from T cells, B-cell-depleted T cells, or PBMCs. The dataset comprised deeply sampled blood TCRbeta repertoires from subjects exposed to, actively infected with, or recovered from COVID-19. The repertoires were released in a freely available public database intended as a resource for research on the immune response to SARS-CoV-2. The samples were drawn from two sources: the first 160 participants of the ongoing ImmuneRACE study, and 950 to 1,500 subjects contributed by 6 global collaborators. A de-identified subject ID, COVID-19 status, age in years and sex were almost always included in the sample metadata. Where available, HLA class I and class II types were taken from metadata supplied by the sample provider and were not determined by assay-based typing.

TCRbeta CDR3 regions were amplified from genomic DNA using the immunoSEQ Assay, a bias-controlled multiplex PCR. Regarding the original processing steps: The number of nucleated cells in each sample was estimated from the amplification of reference gene primers within the assay. To quantify the absolute abundance of each unique TCRbeta CDR3 rearrangement, sequence reads were collapsed and filtered. For each sample, productive Simpson clonality was calculated by taking the square root of Simpson's diversity index across productive rearrangements. What TCRdb holds here is the immuneACCESS table cut down to in-frame rearrangements. Part of the clones is not present; checked against another copy, under half of the missing clones reflect an unresolved V gene, and the others are unexplained. The V and J calls and clone size were taken over from that table, and D and trimming were inferred from the DNA. A total of about 180,000 clones appear in this sample, 80% to 90% of them only once. 1.5% to 2% of the sample is in the top ten clones.

Another Seattle source contributed samples from volunteer blood donors who had recovered from COVID-19. Each collaborating institution followed its own protocols to collect whole blood in K2EDTA tubes. For TCRbeta analysis, collaborator samples were shipped as frozen whole blood, as isolated PBMCs, or as DNA extracted from either sample type. About this clone: This clone's antigen is unknown. Per-base quality was not reported, and no clone a single base away is much larger than it.

Findings and caveats that apply to the study as a whole: How much clinical and demographic metadata was included differed by source and by participant, and the metadata was provided uncurated.

The junction shows trimming of 4 bases on V and 6 bases on J, plus 16 bases between the germline ends. Sequences MGHDK (CDR1) and SYGVNS (CDR2) are obtained from the germline V gene. Including cysteine and phenylalanine, the CDR3 has 15 amino acids. The sequence is cut down to CDR3 DNA, 45 bases in frame from base 1. Sequenced input: peripheral blood. The receptor chain draws on TRBV25-1 and TRBJ1-5; TRBD1 is a possible D gene, resting on 5 matching bases. This receptor was obtained from a man aged 18 to 35 who had recovered from COVID-19. The CDR3 in this case is CASSAVGGGSQPQHF. In nucleotides, the sequence is TGTGCCAGCAGTGCCGTTGGGGGGGGAAGTCAGCCCCAGCATTTT.